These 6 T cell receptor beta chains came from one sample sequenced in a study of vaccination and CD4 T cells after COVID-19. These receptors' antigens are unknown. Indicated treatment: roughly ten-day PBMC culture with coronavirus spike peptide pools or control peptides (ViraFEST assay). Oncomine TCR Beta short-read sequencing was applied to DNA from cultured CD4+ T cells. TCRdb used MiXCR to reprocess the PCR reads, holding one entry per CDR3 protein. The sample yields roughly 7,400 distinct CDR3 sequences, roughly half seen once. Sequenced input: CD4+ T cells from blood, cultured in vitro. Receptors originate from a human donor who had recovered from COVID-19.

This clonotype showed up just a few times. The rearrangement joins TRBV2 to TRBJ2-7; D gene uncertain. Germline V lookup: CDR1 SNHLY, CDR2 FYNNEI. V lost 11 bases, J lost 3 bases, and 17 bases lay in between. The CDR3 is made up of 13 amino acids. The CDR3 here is CASAVLGNYEQYF. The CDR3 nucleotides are TGTGCCTCTGCCGTACTGGGAAACTACGAGCAGTACTTC.

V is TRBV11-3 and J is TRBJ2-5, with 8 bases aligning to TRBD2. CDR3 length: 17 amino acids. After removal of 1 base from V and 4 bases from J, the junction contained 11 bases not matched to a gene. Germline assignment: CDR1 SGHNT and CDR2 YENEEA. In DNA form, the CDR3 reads TGTGCCAGCAGCTTAGGTGGAACGGGGGGGCCTGGAGAGACCCAGTACTTC. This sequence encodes CASSLGGTGGPGETQYF.

The CDR3 spells CATSRARGGYTF. DNA of the CDR3: TGTGCCACCAGCAGAGCCCGCGGGGGCTACACCTTC. The chain couples TRBV15 to TRBJ1-2, with unresolved D. CDR1 LNHNV and CDR2 YYDKDF come from the germline V gene (reference sequence). The germline V and J ends were trimmed by 1 base and 8 bases, with 8 bases remaining between them. The CDR3 has 12 residues.

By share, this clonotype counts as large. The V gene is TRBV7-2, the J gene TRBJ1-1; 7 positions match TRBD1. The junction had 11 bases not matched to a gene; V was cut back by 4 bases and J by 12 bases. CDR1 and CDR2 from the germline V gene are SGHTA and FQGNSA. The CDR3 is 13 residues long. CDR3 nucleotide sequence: TGTGCCAGCAGCTCGGACAGGAGGAGATCGACTTTCTTT. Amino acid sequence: CASSSDRRRSTFF.

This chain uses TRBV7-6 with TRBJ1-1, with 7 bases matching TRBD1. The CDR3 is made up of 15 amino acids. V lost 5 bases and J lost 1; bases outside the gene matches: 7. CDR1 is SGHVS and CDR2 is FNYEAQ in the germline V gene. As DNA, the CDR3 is TGTGCCAGCAGCCCTATGGGACAGCAGAACACTGAAGCTTTCTTT. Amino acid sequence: CASSPMGQQNTEAFF.

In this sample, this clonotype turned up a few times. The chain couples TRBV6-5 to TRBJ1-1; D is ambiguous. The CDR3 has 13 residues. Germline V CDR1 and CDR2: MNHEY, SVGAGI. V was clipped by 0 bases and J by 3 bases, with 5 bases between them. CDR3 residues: CASSYSIDTEAFF. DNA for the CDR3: TGTGCCAGCAGTTACTCGATTGACACTGAAGCTTTCTTT.